Each of the 24 T cell receptor beta chains below was sequenced from the same sample in a study of T cell responses to AZD1222 COVID-19 vaccine. The method was immunoSEQ multiplex PCR; TCRdb's version includes in-frame clones alone and lacks a portion of them. The data contain tens of thousands of clones, roughly nine tenths of them singletons. Material: peripheral blood, obtained on day 0 of AZD1222 vaccination. Receptors originate from an adult in good health.

The V and J genes are TRBV7-9 and TRBJ1-5, with D unclear. The CDR3 is 15 residues long. Germline V gene lookup returns CDR1 SEHNR and CDR2 FQNEAQ (reference sequence). The V gene lost 5 bases and the J gene lost 0 bases, with 11 bases spanning the gap. DNA of the CDR3: TGTGCCAGCAGCGATACCGACGCTAGCAATCAGCCCCAGCATTTT. It specifies CASSDTDASNQPQHF.

The V call is TRBV11-2, the J call TRBJ1-4; D remains ambiguous. Between the trimmed V and J ends, which lost 2 bases and 8 bases, there was a span of 15 bases. Germline V gives CDR1 SGHAT, CDR2 FQNNGV. The CDR3 covers 15 residues. The CDR3 bases are TGTGCCAGCAGCTTATCTGGCCCGATGAGCGAAAAACTGTTTTTT. Encoded protein: CASSLSGPMSEKLFF. Looking up the rest from reference TRBV11-2 and TRBJ1-4 gives the full variable domain: EAGVAQSPRYKIIEKRQSVAFWCNPISGHATLYWYQQILGQGPKLLIQFQNNGVVDDSQLPKDRFSAERLKGVDSTLKIQPAKLEDSAVYLCASSLSGPMSEKLFFGSGTQLSVL.

This rearrangement joins TRBV14 to TRBJ1-1; unclear D gene. Germline V lookup: CDR1 SGHDN, CDR2 FVKESK. This CDR3 has 14 amino acids. V lost 4 bases and J 10 bases, leaving 19 bases between the germline ends. CDR3 coding DNA: TGTGCCAGCAGCCGTTTCTCAGAGCCACCGGGAGCTTTCTTT. Translated: CASSRFSEPPGAFF.

V is TRBV27 and J is TRBJ2-1; 9 bases fit TRBD2. CDR1 and CDR2 (germline): MNHEY, SMNVEV (reference sequence). There are 16 residues in the CDR3. Trimming at V came to 3 bases and at J to 2 bases, leaving 5 bases not matched to a gene. The CDR3 region has the DNA TGTGCCAGCAGTTTTTCTAGCGGGGATGCCTACAATGAGCAGTTCTTC. It yields the protein CASSFSSGDAYNEQFF.

This chain links TRBV19 with TRBJ1-5; D is unresolved. CDR3 length equals 12 residues. From germline, CDR1 is LNHDA and CDR2 SQIVND (reference sequence). Trimming shortened V by 8 bases and J by 6 bases, and 11 bases separated the two germline ends. The CDR3 DNA is TGTGCCAGTTCACGGGAGGCTCAGCCCCAGCATTTT. Translation gives CASSREAQPQHF.

V and J are TRBV27 and TRBJ2-3, with 7 bases fitting TRBD2. CDR3 length: 16 residues. V shed 5 bases, J shed 2 bases, and the junction held 10 bases outside the gene matches. The germline gives CDR1 MNHEY, CDR2 SMNVEV (reference sequence). The CDR3: CASSPLLLANTDTQYF. CDR3 nucleotides: TGTGCCAGCAGTCCCCTCCTACTAGCGAACACAGATACGCAGTATTTT.

This chain joins TRBV5-8 and TRBJ1-5; 8 bases line up with TRBD1. Trimming at V came to 3 bases and at J to 2 bases, leaving 4 bases not matched to a gene. The CDR3 is 15 residues long. CDR1 is SGHTS, CDR2 YDEGEE, per germline. CDR3 nucleotides: TGTGCCAGCAGCTGGACAGGGAGGGGCAATCAGCCCCAGCATTTT. Translation gives CASSWTGRGNQPQHF.

V and J are TRBV27 and TRBJ1-5; no firm D call. Trimming stripped 5 bases from V and 5 bases from J, with 22 bases between. There are 17 residues in the CDR3. Germline V gene data show CDR1 as MNHEY and CDR2 as SMNVEV (reference sequence). The chain's CDR3 is CASSQYALRTEHQPQHF. Written as DNA, the CDR3 is TGTGCCAGCAGTCAATACGCCTTAAGGACGGAACATCAGCCCCAGCATTTT.

The rearrangement links TRBV4-1 to TRBJ2-2, with TRBD2 as a possible D gene (6 bases). The CDR3 totals 15 residues. Per germline, CDR1 MGHRA and CDR2 YSYEKL. Trimming took 0 bases from V and 9 from J, leaving 14 bases between them. In DNA, the CDR3 is TGCGCCAGCAGCCAAGATCCAGGGACTCGAAGGGAGCTGTTTTTT. This gives the protein CASSQDPGTRRELFF.

This clone was seen once. This sequence joins TRBV28 and TRBJ1-2, with D uncertain. From germline, CDR1 is MDHEN and CDR2 SYDVKM. V shed 7 bases and J shed 0 bases, with 12 bases lying between them. There are 14 residues in the CDR3. The CDR3 is CASTRPRSNYGYTF. CDR3 DNA: TGTGCCAGCACCCGTCCCCGATCTAACTATGGCTACACCTTC.

The rearrangement links TRBV27 to TRBJ1-1; perhaps TRBD1 as D (6 bases). Trimming left V 6 bases short and J 7 bases short, with 15 bases between. Germline-derived CDR1 and CDR2 are MNHEY and SMNVEV (reference sequence). The length of the CDR3 is 13 residues. DNA for the CDR3: TGTGCCAGCAGACCCGGGGGCCCTGGTGAAGCTTTCTTT. This codes for CASRPGGPGEAFF.

As regards this clone: One end of the junction fails to match germline, which may point to a read error. V is TRBV6-5 and J is TRBJ2-7; 11 bases are a match to TRBD2. The CDR3 spans 13 residues. Germline V gene data show CDR1 as MNHEY and CDR2 as SVGAGI. The CDR3 sequence is CASIYLAGGEQYF. The CDR3 DNA reads TGTGCCAGCATTTACCTAGCGGGGGGTGAGCAGTACTTC.

The V and J genes are TRBV6-6 and TRBJ1-4, with 10 nucleotides matching TRBD1. This CDR3 region has 16 residues. The germline gives CDR1 MNHNY, CDR2 SVGAGI (reference sequence). V was clipped by 0 bases and J by 4 bases; unmatched bases: 2. The CDR3 protein is CASSYSGQGFNEKLFF. The CDR3 nucleotides read TGTGCCAGCAGTTACTCGGGACAGGGGTTTAATGAAAAACTGTTTTTT.

The V gene is TRBV3-1 (or the pseudogene TRBV3-2), the J gene TRBJ1-4; tentative D call: TRBD1 (5 bases). CDR3 size: 17 residues. CDR1 and CDR2 (germline): LGHDT, YNNKEL (reference sequence). Trimming stripped 3 bases from V and 6 bases from J, with 20 bases between. Written as DNA, the CDR3 is TGTGCCAGCAGCCACCTGTCCGGGGGGGGGAAGGATGAAAAACTGTTTTTT. This encodes CASSHLSGGGKDEKLFF.

The rearrangement uses TRBV4-2 and TRBJ2-3; 11 bases are a match to TRBD2. This CDR3 has 17 amino acids. CDR1 and CDR2 (germline): LGHNA, YNFKEQ. J lost 0 bases, V lost 5 bases, and 7 bases had no gene match. As DNA, the CDR3 is TGTGCCAGCAGCAAGGGTAGCGGGGGGGCGAGCACAGATACGCAGTATTTT. The encoded protein is CASSKGSGGASTDTQYF.

The chain recombines TRBV5-6 with TRBJ2-3; TRBD2 aligns across 11 bases. Germline V gives CDR1 SGHDT, CDR2 YYEEEE. The CDR3 loop spans 16 amino acids. Losses at the gene ends were 5 bases for V and 5 bases for J; bases not matched to a gene: 10. The CDR3 sequence: CASRPELAGDRDTQYF. CDR3 coding DNA: TGTGCCAGCAGACCTGAACTAGCGGGAGATAGAGATACGCAGTATTTT.

This chain uses TRBV5-5 with TRBJ2-7, with D possibly matching TRBD2 (5 bases). From germline, CDR1 is SGHKS and CDR2 YYEKEE (reference sequence). CDR3 size: 12 residues. V was trimmed by 4 bases and J by 7 bases, leaving 12 bases between them. The chain's CDR3 is CASSLTDWEQYF. The CDR3, as DNA: TGTGCCAGCAGCCTAACGGACTGGGAGCAGTACTTC.

The rearrangement uses TRBV4-1 and TRBJ1-4, with D hard to call. V lost 0 bases and J lost 9, with 5 bases in between. CDR1 MGHRA and CDR2 YSYEKL come from the germline V gene. This CDR3 contains 12 residues. The CDR3 region is CASSQEMQKLFF. The CDR3 bases are TGCGCCAGCAGCCAAGAGATGCAAAAACTGTTTTTT.

The rearrangement joins TRBV6-5 to TRBJ2-7; D is possibly TRBD1 (6 bases). Germline CDR1 MNHEY, CDR2 SVGAGI. Trimming removed 8 bases at V and 1 base at J, with 12 bases between. The CDR3 extends over 13 amino acids. CDR3 nucleotide sequence: TGTGCCAGCCGTCTCGACAGGTCCTACGAGCAGTACTTC. Translated, it gives CASRLDRSYEQYF.

The chain links TRBV7-6 to TRBJ2-3; 8 nucleotides agree with TRBD2. Trimming cost V 5 bases and J 2 bases; bases outside gene matches: 6. The CDR3 contains 15 residues. Germline V gives CDR1 SGHVS, CDR2 FNYEAQ. The CDR3 coding sequence is TGTGCCAGCAGCCCCCGAGCGGGGGCCACAGATACGCAGTATTTT. It translates to CASSPRAGATDTQYF.

The chain recombines TRBV2 with TRBJ1-5; D possibly corresponds to TRBD1 (6 bases). There are 15 residues in the CDR3. Trimming removed 3 bases at V and 9 bases at J, with 18 bases between. The germline V gene encodes CDR1 SNHLY and CDR2 FYNNEI. The CDR3 region is CASSEGLQGPRPQHF. The CDR3 DNA reads as TGTGCCAGCAGTGAGGGACTCCAGGGGCCGCGGCCCCAGCATTTT.

The V gene is TRBV19, the J gene TRBJ1-2, with 10 bases identical to TRBD1. Germline-derived CDR1 and CDR2 are LNHDA and SQIVND (reference sequence). The CDR3 sequence is 14 residues long. V lost 3 bases to trimming and J lost 6 bases; unmatched junction nucleotides: 4. This CDR3 reads CASSIDRGRDGYTF. CDR3 nucleotide sequence: TGTGCCAGTAGTATCGACAGGGGGCGAGATGGCTACACCTTC. Using reference TRBV19 and TRBJ1-2 for the parts outside the CDR3, the full variable domain is DGGITQSPKYLFRKEGQNVTLSCEQNLNHDAMYWYRQDPGQGLRLIYYSQIVNDFQKGDIAEGYSVSREKKESFPLTVTSAQKNPTAFYLCASSIDRGRDGYTFGSGTRLTVV.

The chain is built from TRBV7-8 and TRBJ2-7; TRBD1 agrees at 11 bases. V shed 4 bases, J shed 2 bases, and the junction held 4 bases outside the gene matches. Germline CDR1 SGHVS, CDR2 FQNEAQ. The CDR3 is made up of 15 amino acids. The chain's CDR3 is CASSSGTGGTYEQYF. The CDR3 DNA sequence: TGTGCCAGCAGCTCCGGGACAGGGGGTACCTACGAGCAGTACTTC. The complete variable domain, with remaining parts taken from reference TRBV7-8 and TRBJ2-7, reads GAGVSQSPRYKVAKRGQDVALRCDPISGHVSLFWYQQALGQGPEFLTYFQNEAQLDKSGLPSDRFFAERPEGSVSTLKIQRTQQEDSAVYLCASSSGTGGTYEQYFGPGTRLTVT.

CDR3 residues: CASSQLAGIQETQYF. The CDR3 DNA is TGTGCCAGCAGCCAACTAGCGGGGATACAAGAGACCCAGTACTTC. J is TRBJ2-5 and V is TRBV9; 10 bases match TRBD2. The CDR3 has 15 amino acids. Looked up from germline, CDR1 is SGDLS and CDR2 is YYNGEE. Germline trimming cut 4 bases from V and 2 bases from J; bases unmatched to any gene: 5.